The 30 T cell receptor beta chains below come from one sample, sequenced in a study of blood T cell repertoires in COVID-19. Clones were sequenced by immunoSEQ multiplex PCR, and TCRdb holds only the in-frame ones, with some missing. The table includes about 410,000 clones, 90% detected once. The sequenced sample consisted of PBMCs or T cells enriched from blood (not recorded which). These receptors originate from a man between 18 and 29 years old who had recovered from COVID-19.

The V and J genes are TRBV3-1 (or the pseudogene TRBV3-2) and TRBJ1-2; D unclear. The ends were cut back, 3 bases at V and 7 bases at J, with 12 bases in the middle. The length of the CDR3 is 13 residues. The germline gives CDR1 LGHDT, CDR2 YNNKEL (reference sequence). The CDR3 sequence: CASSHSLPGGYTF. DNA of the CDR3: TGTGCCAGCAGCCATTCGTTGCCAGGTGGCTACACCTTC.

The gene calls are TRBV5-6 and TRBJ1-6, with a tentative D call TRBD1 (6 bases). Germline lookup yields CDR1 SGHDT and CDR2 YYEEEE. The germline V and J ends were trimmed by 6 bases and 10 bases, with 11 bases remaining between them. The CDR3 contains 12 residues. This chain's CDR3 is CASNRDGSPLHF. The CDR3 DNA is TGTGCCAGCAACAGGGACGGGTCACCCCTCCACTTT.

The V call is TRBV3-1 (or the pseudogene TRBV3-2), the J call TRBJ2-1, with TRBD2 matching over 14 bases. V was clipped by 4 bases and J by 8 bases; unmatched bases: 7. This CDR3 contains 16 residues. Per the germline V gene, CDR1 is LGHDT and CDR2 is YNNKEL (reference sequence). The CDR3: CASSLPGLAGVYEQFF. In DNA, the CDR3 is TGTGCCAGCAGCCTCCCGGGACTAGCGGGAGTCTATGAGCAGTTCTTC.

The chain employs TRBV6-5 and TRBJ1-6, with D unresolved. This CDR3 spans 13 amino acids. CDR1 and CDR2 from the germline V gene are MNHEY and SVGAGI. Trimming took 5 bases from V and 9 from J, leaving 11 bases between them. CDR3 sequence: CASSNLVGSPLHF. In DNA form, the CDR3 reads TGTGCCAGCAGTAATCTTGTCGGTTCACCCCTCCACTTT.

The rearrangement joins TRBV28 to TRBJ1-1, with no clear D. Germline V gene sequence: CDR1 MDHEN, CDR2 SYDVKM. The CDR3 is 12 amino acids. The V and J ends lost 2 bases and 4 bases respectively, with 5 bases between them. This CDR3 is CASSLPLTEAFF. The CDR3 DNA sequence: TGTGCCAGCAGTTTACCCCTCACTGAAGCTTTCTTT.

V gene TRBV27 combines with J gene TRBJ1-4; perhaps TRBD1 as D (5 bases). The CDR3 length is 13 residues. The germline gives CDR1 MNHEY, CDR2 SMNVEV (reference sequence). V lost 3 bases and J lost 8, with 10 bases in between. In nucleotides, the CDR3 is TGTGCCAGCAGTTTTGGGGGGAGGGAAAAACTGTTTTTT. Amino acid sequence: CASSFGGREKLFF.

The chain links TRBV12-3 or TRBV12-4 to TRBJ1-2, with 7 positions matching TRBD1. The CDR3 length is 13 residues. V shed 7 bases and J 4 bases; nucleotides not matched to a gene: 6. The CDR3 loop is CASTAGTVYGYTF. In DNA, the CDR3 is TGTGCCAGCACGGCCGGGACAGTCTATGGCTACACCTTC.

The chain has TRBV6-2 or TRBV6-3 and TRBJ1-5; D remains unclear. Trimming shortened V by 2 bases and J by 7 bases, and 9 bases separated the two germline ends. The CDR3 totals 13 residues. Germline CDR1 is MNHEY and CDR2 is SVGEGT. The CDR3 sequence is CASSYMAEQPQHF. The CDR3 region has the DNA TGTGCCAGCAGTTACATGGCTGAACAGCCCCAGCATTTT.

The CDR3 DNA follows: TGTGCCGTCGCAGGGGAGGGAGATACGCAGTATTTT. Translating it yields CAVAGEGDTQYF. V is TRBV10-3 and J is TRBJ2-3; D perhaps matches TRBD2 (7 bases). The length of the CDR3 is 12 residues. Germline V CDR1 and CDR2: ENHRY, SYGVKD. V was trimmed by 11 bases and J by 5 bases, leaving 14 bases between them.

This rearrangement joins TRBV10-3 to TRBJ2-3; TRBD2 matches at 16 bases. Germline CDR1 and CDR2: ENHRY and SYGVKD. Unmatched junction bases numbered 10, after V lost 6 bases and J lost 4 bases. The CDR3 is 18 amino acids. CDR3 bases: TGTGCCATCAGAAGTTCCGGGACTAGCGGGAGGGTTTCAGATACGCAGTATTTT. Encoded protein: CAIRSSGTSGRVSDTQYF.

The chain links TRBV27 to TRBJ1-1, with D perhaps TRBD1 (5 bases). CDR3 length: 13 residues. V lost 2 bases and J 6 bases, leaving 10 bases between the germline ends. Germline-derived CDR1 and CDR2 are MNHEY and SMNVEV (reference sequence). The CDR3 nucleotides read TGTGCCAGCAGTTTACCGGGGGACCCTGAAGCTTTCTTT. Protein sequence: CASSLPGDPEAFF.

The J gene is TRBJ1-5, the V gene TRBV7-2, with a weak D call TRBD1 (6 bases). The CDR3 is made up of 15 amino acids. Germline V gives CDR1 SGHTA, CDR2 FQGNSA. Trimming took 4 bases from V and 5 from J, leaving 15 bases between them. CDR3 nucleotide sequence: TGTGCCAGCAGCTACGGGACATCCAGGTATCAGCCCCAGCATTTT. Translation: CASSYGTSRYQPQHF. Full variable domain (rest looked up from reference TRBV7-2 and TRBJ1-5): GAGVSQSPSNKVTEKGKDVELRCDPISGHTALYWYRQSLGQGLEFLIYFQGNSAPDKSGLPSDRFSAERTGGSVSTLTIQRTQQEDSAVYLCASSYGTSRYQPQHFGDGTRLSIL.

The chain employs TRBV27 and TRBJ1-6; D remains ambiguous. Between the trimmed V and J ends, which lost 0 bases and 6 bases, there was a span of 12 bases. The CDR3 extends over 16 amino acids. The germline gives CDR1 MNHEY, CDR2 SMNVEV (reference sequence). CDR3: CASSLSRRLSNSPLHF. DNA for the CDR3: TGTGCCAGCAGTTTATCGAGGAGGTTATCTAATTCACCCCTCCACTTT.

Only one count was recorded for this clone. The CDR3 loop reads CAWSVHEGAMEPQHF. DNA of the CDR3: TGTGCCTGGAGTGTACACGAGGGGGCAATGGAGCCCCAGCATTTT. The rearrangement links TRBV30 to TRBJ1-5; 7 nucleotides match TRBD1. Germline lookup yields CDR1 GTSNPN and CDR2 SVGIG (reference sequence). This CDR3 is built from 15 residues. The trim removed 0 bases at V and 8 bases at J, leaving 10 bases unmatched.

The V gene is TRBV3-1 (or the pseudogene TRBV3-2), the J gene TRBJ2-4; a weak D match, TRBD1 (5 bases). Germline lookup yields CDR1 LGHDT and CDR2 YNNKEL (reference sequence). The V and J ends lost 1 base and 0 bases respectively, with 7 bases between them. The CDR3 sequence is 15 residues long. DNA for the CDR3: TGTGCCAGCAGCCAAGTGGGGCTAGCCAAAAACATTCAGTACTTC. Its protein is CASSQVGLAKNIQYF.

V and J are TRBV7-9 and TRBJ2-1, with 12 bases aligning to TRBD2. V lost 1 base, J lost 8 bases, and 3 bases stayed unmatched. CDR3 length: 15 amino acids. Germline V gene lookup returns CDR1 SEHNR and CDR2 FQNEAQ (reference sequence). The CDR3 region has the DNA TGTGCCAGCAGCTTAGGGACTAGCGGGGCCTATGAGCAGTTCTTC. Translating gives CASSLGTSGAYEQFF.

This clone has only a few counts. The chain recombines TRBV27 with TRBJ1-6; D may be TRBD1 (5 bases). V lost 5 bases and J lost 8, with 25 bases in between. The CDR3 loop spans 18 amino acids. The V gene's germline CDR1 is MNHEY and CDR2 SMNVEV (reference sequence). CDR3 region: CASSLRQSISPFYSPLHF. Written as DNA, the CDR3 is TGTGCCAGCAGTCTTAGACAGTCCATAAGCCCGTTTTATTCACCCCTCCACTTT.

This chain joins TRBV18 and TRBJ1-2; D call uncertain. Looked up from germline, CDR1 is KGHSH and CDR2 is LQKENI. V was pared by 0 bases and J by 4 bases, with 9 bases between. This CDR3 contains 14 residues. The CDR3 is CASSPPEESYGYTF. In DNA form, the CDR3 reads TGTGCCAGCTCACCACCGGAGGAATCCTATGGCTACACCTTC.

This clone was seen a single time. The chain employs TRBV4-1 and TRBJ2-2; D is unclear. Trimming took 0 bases from V and 5 from J, leaving 7 bases between them. Germline V lookup: CDR1 MGHRA, CDR2 YSYEKL. This CDR3 spans 14 amino acids. The CDR3 nucleotides are TGCGCCAGCAGCCAAGATGCGGAGACCGGGGAGCTGTTTTTT. Amino acid sequence: CASSQDAETGELFF.

This chain joins TRBV3-1 (or the pseudogene TRBV3-2) and TRBJ1-2; 8 bases map to TRBD1. This CDR3 comprises 16 residues. J gave up 6 bases and V 0 bases, and 9 bases lay outside the gene matches. Germline assignment: CDR1 LGHDT and CDR2 YNNKEL (reference sequence). The CDR3 region is CASSQEGQGKIDGYTF. CDR3 nucleotide sequence: TGTGCCAGCAGCCAAGAAGGACAGGGTAAAATCGATGGCTACACCTTC.

The V call is TRBV29-1, the J call TRBJ2-3; no clear D. This CDR3 is 13 amino acids long. The germline CDR1 and CDR2 sequences are SQVTM and ANQGSEA. V was trimmed by 4 bases and J by 0 bases, leaving 8 bases between them. CDR3 DNA sequence: TGCAGCGTTGTAGGAGAAAGCACAGATACGCAGTATTTT. This sequence encodes CSVVGESTDTQYF.

The V gene is TRBV6-5, the J gene TRBJ2-3, with unresolved D. Germline assignment: CDR1 MNHEY and CDR2 SVGAGI. The ends were cut back, 5 bases at V and 0 bases at J, with 3 bases in the middle. CDR3 size: 12 residues. The DNA for the CDR3 is TGTGCCAGCAGTCAGAGCACAGATACGCAGTATTTT. Protein: CASSQSTDTQYF.

J is TRBJ2-1 and V is TRBV11-2, with TRBD1 matching over 7 bases. From germline, CDR1 is SGHAT and CDR2 FQNNGV. The CDR3 spans 18 residues. Trimming removed 2 bases from V and 6 bases from J; junction bases left unmatched: 16. CDR3 loop: CASSLILGTDTRLNEQFF. The DNA of the CDR3 is TGTGCCAGCAGCTTAATTTTGGGGACAGATACTCGACTCAATGAGCAGTTCTTC.

This CDR3 is CASSQDGFSYEQYF. The CDR3 DNA is TGCGCCAGCAGCCAAGACGGTTTCTCCTACGAGCAGTACTTC. V and J are TRBV4-1 and TRBJ2-7; D not resolved. V was clipped by 0 bases and J by 0 bases, with 6 bases between them. This CDR3 region has 14 residues. Germline V gives CDR1 MGHRA, CDR2 YSYEKL.

This sequence joins TRBV11-2 and TRBJ2-7; weak D call: TRBD1 (5 bases). The germline gives CDR1 SGHAT, CDR2 FQNNGV. This CDR3 region has 14 residues. Trimming removed 1 base at V and 1 base at J, with 8 bases between. DNA for the CDR3: TGTGCCAGCAGCTTAGCTGCAGGGTCCTACGAGCAGTACTTC. It translates to CASSLAAGSYEQYF.

The V and J genes are TRBV12-5 and TRBJ1-1; D gene unclear. CDR3 length: 14 amino acids. V was pared by 2 bases and J by 2 bases, with 9 bases between. Germline V CDR1 and CDR2: LGHNT, FRNRAP. For the CDR3, the DNA is TGTGCTAGTGGTTTGTGGTCGGGAAACACTGAAGCTTTCTTT. Translating it yields CASGLWSGNTEAFF.

This clone was counted a few times. The chain joins TRBV5-1 to TRBJ2-6; D is possibly TRBD1 (6 bases). This CDR3 spans 17 amino acids. Trimming cost V 3 bases and J 2 bases, with 15 bases left between them. From germline, CDR1 is SGHRS and CDR2 YFSETQ. CDR3 residues: CASSSGQGNPGANVLTF. As DNA, the CDR3 is TGCGCCAGCAGCTCGGGCCAGGGGAACCCTGGGGCCAACGTCCTGACTTTC.

This rearrangement joins TRBV7-3 to TRBJ1-1; no clear D. CDR3 length: 13 amino acids. CDR1 SGHTA and CDR2 FQGTGA come from the germline V gene. Trimming cost V 4 bases and J 0 bases, with 6 bases left between them. This CDR3 reads CASSSFVNTEAFF. The CDR3 coding sequence is TGTGCCAGCAGCTCTTTTGTGAACACTGAAGCTTTCTTT.

The chain joins TRBV9 to TRBJ1-2; tentatively, D is TRBD1 (6 bases). The V and J ends lost 5 bases and 2 bases respectively, with 13 bases between them. Germline V gene sequence: CDR1 SGDLS, CDR2 YYNGEE. The CDR3 sequence is 14 residues long. The CDR3 reads CASRARGGNYGYTF. The CDR3 nucleotides read TGTGCCAGCAGGGCCCGCGGGGGCAACTATGGCTACACCTTC.

The chain recombines TRBV6-5 with TRBJ1-1, with D possibly matching TRBD1 (5 bases). The V gene's germline CDR1 is MNHEY and CDR2 SVGAGI. V lost 4 bases and J lost 3, with 15 bases in between. The CDR3 runs 15 residues. This CDR3 is CASSSRGAIYTEAFF. CDR3 DNA sequence: TGTGCCAGCAGTTCCCGCGGGGCCATTTACACTGAAGCTTTCTTT.